This T cell receptor (beta chain) was captured in a study of blood T cell repertoires in COVID-19. Whole-study context: Acute and convalescent COVID-19 samples came from the United States, Italy and Spain. In each case, the material was cDNA or gDNA derived from T cells, B-cell-depleted T cells, or PBMCs.

Methods used by the authors: Nucleated cell counts were estimated from reference gene primer amplification. This table comes from immunoSEQ multiplex PCR, and its TCRdb copy is limited to in-frame clones, with some not included. V, J and clone size are taken as reported in that table, and D and trimming were inferred from the DNA itself. The sample lists around 200,000 clones; about four fifths were seen once. This clone is a singleton in its sample. Germline V CDR1 and CDR2: MNHEY, SVGAGI. Trimming cost V 7 bases and J 8 bases, with 15 bases left between them. CDR3 length: 13 residues. This chain joins TRBV6-5 and TRBJ2-1; a weak D match, TRBD2 (5 bases). The receptor's source is a human donor with acute or convalescent COVID-19. The donor label of this sample is uncertain. Sequencing was done on a sample of peripheral blood. The CDR3 DNA is TGTGCCAGCAATCAGCGGCGTTGGGATGAGCAGTTCTTC. Its translation is CASNQRRWDEQFF.